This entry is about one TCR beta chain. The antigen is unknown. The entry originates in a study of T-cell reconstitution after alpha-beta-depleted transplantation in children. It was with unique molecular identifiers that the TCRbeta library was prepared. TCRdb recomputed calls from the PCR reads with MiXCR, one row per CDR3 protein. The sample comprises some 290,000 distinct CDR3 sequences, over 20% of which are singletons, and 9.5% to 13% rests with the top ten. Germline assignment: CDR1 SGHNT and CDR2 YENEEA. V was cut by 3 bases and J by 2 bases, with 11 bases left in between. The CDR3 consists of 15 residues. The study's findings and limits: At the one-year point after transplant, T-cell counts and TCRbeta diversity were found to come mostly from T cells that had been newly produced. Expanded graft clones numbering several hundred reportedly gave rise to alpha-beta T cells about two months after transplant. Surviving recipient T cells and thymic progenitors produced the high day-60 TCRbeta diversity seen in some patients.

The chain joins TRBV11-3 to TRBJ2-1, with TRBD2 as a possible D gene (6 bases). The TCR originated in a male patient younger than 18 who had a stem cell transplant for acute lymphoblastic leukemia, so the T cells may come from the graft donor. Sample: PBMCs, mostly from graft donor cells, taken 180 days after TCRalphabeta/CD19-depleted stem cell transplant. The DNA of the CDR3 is TGTGCCAGCAGCTTGGGGAGGAATGCCTACAATGAGCAGTTCTTC. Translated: CASSLGRNAYNEQFF. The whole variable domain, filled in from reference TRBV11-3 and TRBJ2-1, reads EAGVVQSPRYKIIEKKQPVAFWCNPISGHNTLYWYLQNLGQGPELLIRYENEEAVDDSQLPKDRFSAERLKGVDSTLKIQPAELGDSAVYLCASSLGRNAYNEQFFGPGTRLTVL.